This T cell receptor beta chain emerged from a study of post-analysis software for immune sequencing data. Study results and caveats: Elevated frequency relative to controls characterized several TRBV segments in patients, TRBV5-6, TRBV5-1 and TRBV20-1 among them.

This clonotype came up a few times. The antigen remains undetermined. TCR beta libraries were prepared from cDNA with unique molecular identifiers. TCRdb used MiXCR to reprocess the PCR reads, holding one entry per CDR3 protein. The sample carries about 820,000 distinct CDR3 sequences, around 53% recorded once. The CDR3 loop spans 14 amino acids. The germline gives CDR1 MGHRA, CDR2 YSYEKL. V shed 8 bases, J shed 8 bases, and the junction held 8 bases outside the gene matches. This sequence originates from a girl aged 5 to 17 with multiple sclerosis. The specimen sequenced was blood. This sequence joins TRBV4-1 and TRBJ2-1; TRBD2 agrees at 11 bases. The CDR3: CASSLAGGGDEQFF. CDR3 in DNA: TGCGCCAGCTCGCTAGCGGGAGGTGGGGATGAGCAGTTCTTC.